The next 24 T cell receptor beta chains were all read from a single sample in a study of Ad26.COV2.S vaccination and SARS-CoV-2 variants. Libraries were prepared by immunoSEQ multiplex PCR; TCRdb keeps only in-frame clonotypes and omits some of them. The sample lists around 450,000 clones, approximately 87% occurring once. This sample's treatment: around 19 received Ad26.COV2.S at low or high dose, single or two shots; roughly 5 received placebo; per-sample allocation not given. It was on day 63 after the first vaccine or placebo injection that samples were taken. The sample here was peripheral blood, taken in a trial of Ad26.COV2.S vaccine versus placebo. Every receptor here comes from a person aged 18-60 years who received the Ad26.COV2.S COVID-19 vaccine or a placebo.

The CDR3 DNA follows: TGTGCCAGCAGCCCCAGGAGGACAGGGGGAGAGACCCAGTACTTC. This gives the protein CASSPRRTGGETQYF. The J gene is TRBJ2-5, the V gene TRBV5-8; TRBD1 matches 10 bases. CDR1 and CDR2 (germline): SGHTS, YDEGEE. The CDR3 spans 15 residues. Trimming at V came to 4 bases and at J to 4 bases, leaving 7 bases not matched to a gene.

The rearrangement links TRBV28 to TRBJ2-5, with D unresolved. Germline values: CDR1 MDHEN, CDR2 SYDVKM. The CDR3 is 13 amino acids. V lost 6 bases and J 7 bases, leaving 15 bases between the germline ends. The CDR3 nucleotides read TGTGCCAGCAGCTACGACCATCTCGGGACCCAGTACTTC. It translates to CASSYDHLGTQYF.

The chain carries TRBV3-1 (or the pseudogene TRBV3-2) and TRBJ2-5; possibly TRBD2 for D (6 bases). The V gene's germline CDR1 is LGHDT and CDR2 YNNKEL (reference sequence). The CDR3 covers 13 residues. V lost 1 base to trimming and J lost 12 bases, with 15 bases between them. This CDR3 reads CASSQGAGPPEYF. In DNA form, the CDR3 reads TGTGCCAGCAGCCAAGGCGCGGGGCCCCCGGAGTACTTC.

This rearrangement joins TRBV7-6 to TRBJ2-7, with TRBD2 matching over 10 bases. This CDR3 comprises 15 residues. Germline-derived CDR1 and CDR2 are SGHVS and FNYEAQ. The junction had 3 bases not matched to a gene; V was cut back by 4 bases and J by 0 bases. This chain's CDR3 is CASSSRLAGSYEQYF. CDR3 nucleotide sequence: TGTGCCAGCAGCTCCCGACTAGCGGGCTCCTACGAGCAGTACTTC.

The V call is TRBV28, the J call TRBJ1-1; TRBD1 matches at 9 bases. Germline CDR1 reads MDHEN; CDR2 reads SYDVKM. V trimming: 3 bases; J trimming: 7 bases; junction bases outside the gene matches: 6. The CDR3 contains 14 residues. This CDR3 is CASSLGDRGYEAFF. The CDR3 DNA reads TGTGCCAGCAGTTTGGGCGACAGGGGGTATGAAGCTTTCTTT. The variable domain in full, completed from reference TRBV28 and TRBJ1-1, reads DVKVTQSSRYLVKRTGEKVFLECVQDMDHENMFWYRQDPGLGLRLIYFSYDVKMKEKGDIPEGYSVSREKKERFSLILESASTNQTSMYLCASSLGDRGYEAFFGQGTRLTVV.

This clone was seen only once. Germline is not matched at one junction end, which may reflect a read error. V gene TRBV13 combines with J gene TRBJ1-4; D remains unclear. The CDR3 is made up of 13 amino acids. Per the germline V gene, CDR1 is PRHDT and CDR2 is FYEKMQ (reference sequence). The CDR3 loop reads CASSVGINEKLFF. As DNA, the CDR3 is TGTGCCAGCAGCGTAGGGATTAATGAAAAACTGTTTTTT. The variable domain in full, completed from reference TRBV13 and TRBJ1-4, reads AAGVIQSPRHLIKEKRETATLKCYPIPRHDTVYWYQQGPGQDPQFLISFYEKMQSDKGSIPDRFSAQQFSDYHSELNMSSLELGDSALYFCASSVGINEKLFFGSGTQLSVL.

CDR3 nucleotides: TGTGCCACCACGCAGTCATTGACAGATACGCAGTATTTT. Translating gives CATTQSLTDTQYF. The V and J genes are TRBV28 and TRBJ2-3; D is unclear. The V and J ends lost 10 bases and 3 bases respectively, with 14 bases between them. Germline V gives CDR1 MDHEN, CDR2 SYDVKM. This CDR3 contains 13 residues. Full variable domain (remainder filled in from reference TRBV28 and TRBJ2-3): DVKVTQSSRYLVKRTGEKVFLECVQDMDHENMFWYRQDPGLGLRLIYFSYDVKMKEKGDIPEGYSVSREKKERFSLILESASTNQTSMYLCATTQSLTDTQYFGPGTRLTVL.

V gene TRBV19 combines with J gene TRBJ1-5; TRBD1 aligns across 11 bases. Germline V gene data show CDR1 as LNHDA and CDR2 as SQIVND (reference sequence). V trimming: 6 bases; J trimming: 0 bases; junction bases outside the gene matches: 7. This CDR3 is built from 17 residues. The CDR3 loop is CASRGQGVSYSNQPQHF. The CDR3 DNA reads as TGTGCCAGTAGGGGACAGGGGGTAAGTTATAGCAATCAGCCCCAGCATTTT. The full variable domain, rest sourced from reference TRBV19 and TRBJ1-5, is DGGITQSPKYLFRKEGQNVTLSCEQNLNHDAMYWYRQDPGQGLRLIYYSQIVNDFQKGDIAEGYSVSREKKESFPLTVTSAQKNPTAFYLCASRGQGVSYSNQPQHFGDGTRLSIL.

The rearrangement joins TRBV6-5 to TRBJ1-1; D gene uncertain. V lost 9 bases to trimming and J lost 6 bases, with 8 bases between them. Germline-derived CDR1 and CDR2 are MNHEY and SVGAGI. The CDR3 length is 10 residues. The CDR3 coding sequence is TGTGCCAGTCAAAGGGCTGAAGCTTTCTTT. It yields the protein CASQRAEAFF.

This clone has just a few counts. This rearrangement joins TRBV30 to TRBJ2-3; a weak D match, TRBD2 (6 bases). Germline loops: CDR1 GTSNPN, CDR2 SVGIG (reference sequence). The ends were cut back, 1 base at V and 1 base at J, with 18 bases in the middle. The length of the CDR3 is 17 residues. CDR3 coding DNA: TGTGCCTGGAGTGCTGGCGTGGGGGGAACTGGCACAGATACGCAGTATTTT. Its translation: CAWSAGVGGTGTDTQYF.

The chain uses TRBV5-6 and TRBJ1-5; D remains ambiguous. CDR1 is SGHDT and CDR2 is YYEEEE in the germline V gene. This CDR3 is built from 12 residues. V lost 0 bases to trimming and J lost 7 bases, with 5 bases between them. The CDR3 sequence: CASSLAGQPQHF. The CDR3, as DNA: TGTGCCAGCAGCTTGGCCGGACAGCCCCAGCATTTT.

This clone was counted once. V and J are TRBV19 and TRBJ2-5, with 8 bases lining up with TRBD1. The CDR3 covers 13 residues. J lost 3 bases, V lost 10 bases, and 7 bases had no gene match. In germline, CDR1 is LNHDA, CDR2 SQIVND (reference sequence). CDR3 residues: CATLATGEETQYF. DNA of the CDR3: TGTGCCACCCTTGCGACAGGGGAAGAGACCCAGTACTTC. The complete variable domain, with remaining parts taken from reference TRBV19 and TRBJ2-5, reads DGGITQSPKYLFRKEGQNVTLSCEQNLNHDAMYWYRQDPGQGLRLIYYSQIVNDFQKGDIAEGYSVSREKKESFPLTVTSAQKNPTAFYLCATLATGEETQYFGPGTRLLVL.

The J gene is TRBJ2-7, the V gene TRBV27, with a weak D call TRBD1 (6 bases). The V end lost 0 bases, the J end lost 3 bases, and 15 bases lay between the germline ends. The germline V gene has CDR1 MNHEY and CDR2 SMNVEV (reference sequence). The CDR3 has 16 amino acids. The CDR3 sequence is CASSLSGQTTFYEQYF. The CDR3 nucleotides are TGTGCCAGCAGTTTATCTGGACAGACCACCTTCTACGAGCAGTACTTC.

The gene calls are TRBV2 and TRBJ2-2; 7 bases map to TRBD1. Losses at the gene ends were 8 bases for V and 1 base for J; bases not matched to a gene: 7. This CDR3 is 15 amino acids long. Germline loops: CDR1 SNHLY, CDR2 FYNNEI. This chain's CDR3 is CASGGRTGNTGELFF. The CDR3 DNA reads TGTGCCAGCGGGGGTCGGACAGGGAACACCGGGGAGCTGTTTTTT.

The V call is TRBV28, the J call TRBJ2-4; TRBD1 agrees at 8 bases. CDR3 length equals 16 residues. Germline-derived CDR1 and CDR2 are MDHEN and SYDVKM. After removal of 2 bases from V and 1 base from J, the junction contained 4 bases not matched to a gene. The CDR3 region is CASSLQGAIAKNIQYF. The CDR3 DNA reads TGTGCCAGCAGTTTACAGGGGGCAATCGCCAAAAACATTCAGTACTTC.

The chain links TRBV9 to TRBJ2-7; 13 bases fit TRBD2. Germline V gene sequence: CDR1 SGDLS, CDR2 YYNGEE. The CDR3 contains 16 residues. Germline trimming cut 4 bases from V and 5 bases from J; bases unmatched to any gene: 9. DNA for the CDR3: TGTGCCAGCAGCCCCCGACTAGCGGGGGGAGTGGACGAGCAGTACTTC. It specifies CASSPRLAGGVDEQYF.

The V and J genes are TRBV7-8 and TRBJ2-5, with a weak D call TRBD1 (5 bases). Between the trimmed V and J ends, which lost 3 bases and 1 base, there was a span of 9 bases. The CDR3 sequence is 14 residues long. Germline-derived CDR1 and CDR2 are SGHVS and FQNEAQ. The CDR3 loop reads CASSLMQGQETQYF. Here the CDR3 DNA reads TGTGCCAGCAGCTTGATGCAGGGCCAAGAGACCCAGTACTTC.

This chain connects TRBV6-1 to TRBJ1-6, with TRBD1 identical over 10 bases. The germline V gene encodes CDR1 MNHNS and CDR2 SASEGT. Trimming took 5 bases from V and 7 from J; bases not matched to a gene: 2. The CDR3 is 14 residues long. The CDR3 DNA sequence: TGTGCCAGCAGTCTGGGACAGGGGAATTCACCCCTCCACTTT. This encodes CASSLGQGNSPLHF.

V is TRBV7-8 and J is TRBJ1-4; 8 bases fit TRBD1. With V trimmed by 3 bases and J by 2 bases, 8 bases remained unmatched. Per germline, CDR1 SGHVS and CDR2 FQNEAQ. This CDR3 has 17 amino acids. CDR3 DNA sequence: TGTGCCAGCAGCTTGCCTAGACAGGGGACGACTAATGAAAAACTGTTTTTT. This encodes CASSLPRQGTTNEKLFF.

The sample holds one count of this clone. The V and J genes are TRBV4-3 and TRBJ1-2; no clear D. CDR1 is LGHNA, CDR2 YSLEER, per germline. This CDR3 is 14 amino acids long. V shed 0 bases and J shed 6 bases, with 11 bases lying between them. The CDR3 DNA reads TGCGCCAGCAGCCAAGATCGAGGGTGGGATGGCTACACCTTC. Amino acids: CASSQDRGWDGYTF.

The CDR3 coding sequence is TGTGCCAGCTCTTCCCCGGGCAACTATGGCTACACCTTC. Its translation is CASSSPGNYGYTF. The rearrangement uses TRBV12-3 or TRBV12-4 and TRBJ1-2; unclear D gene. The CDR3 extends over 13 amino acids. Between the trimmed V and J ends, which lost 8 bases and 2 bases, there was a span of 12 bases.

This clone showed up just a few times. V is TRBV11-3 and J is TRBJ2-7; 7 bases match TRBD1. V shed 1 base and J 6 bases; nucleotides not matched to a gene: 3. CDR1 is SGHNT and CDR2 is YENEEA in the germline V gene. The CDR3 runs to 13 residues. CDR3 sequence: CASSLGQGGEQYF. CDR3 in DNA: TGTGCCAGCAGCTTAGGACAGGGCGGCGAGCAGTACTTC.

The rearrangement joins TRBV4-3 to TRBJ2-1; 12 bases are shared with TRBD2. V lost 0 bases and J lost 2; bases outside the gene matches: 11. Germline CDR1 reads LGHNA; CDR2 reads YSLEER. The CDR3 runs to 20 residues. This CDR3 is CASSQDETSGGSLAYNEQFF. The CDR3 nucleotides are TGCGCCAGCAGCCAAGATGAGACTAGCGGGGGTTCCCTCGCCTACAATGAGCAGTTCTTC.

The genes are TRBV18 and TRBJ2-3; D is unclear. Per the germline V gene, CDR1 is KGHSH and CDR2 is LQKENI. This CDR3 contains 13 residues. Trimming took off 5 bases at V and 3 bases at J, with 9 bases between the two ends. The CDR3 reads CASSGILTDTQYF. CDR3 bases: TGTGCCAGCTCAGGTATTCTAACAGATACGCAGTATTTT.